The 23 T cell receptor beta chains listed next were all sequenced from one sample in a study of CD8+ T cells in alopecia areata. CD4, CD8alpha, NKG2D, NKG2ACE and other markers were used to sort pooled cutaneous lymph node cells. cDNA serving as the sequencing template came from extracted, reverse transcribed RNA. Sequenced by immunoSEQ multiplex PCR; TCRdb stores in-frame clones only, minus some. This repertoire holds about 270,000 clones, and none appear only once. Sample: CD4+ T cells sorted from a lymph node. The origin of the receptors is a C3H/HeJ mouse with alopecia areata. The strain's MHC type: H2-k.

On this clone itself: Each gene name is a mouse one. The CDR3 end lies 3 residues beyond the end of the read and is filled in from the germline J gene. The V gene is TRBV13-1, the J gene TRBJ1-6; 10 nucleotides line up with TRBD1. TRBJ1-6 is an ORF for which the function is uncertain. The CDR3 covers 16 residues. The V gene's germline CDR1 is NSHNY and CDR2 SYGAGN. The junction had 4 bases not matched to a gene; V was cut back by 3 bases and J by 4 bases. The CDR3 sequence is CASSAPGQGYNSPLYF. The sequenced CDR3 bases are TGTGCCAGCAGTGCACCGGGACAGGGGTATAATTCGCCC.

This clone has a handful of counts. Gene names are the mouse ones. The CDR3 extends 4 residues past the end of the read, so its final part is completed from the germline J gene. Other DNA sequences in the same sample also yield this CDR3. The chain joins TRBV14 to TRBJ2-5, with 9 bases aligning to TRBD2. Germline V gene lookup returns CDR1 SGHDT and CDR2 FRDEAV. The J segment lost 2 bases and the V segment lost 5 bases, leaving 0 bases of the junction unmatched. This CDR3 is built from 13 residues. This chain's CDR3 is CASRTGGQDTQYF. The CDR3 bases that were read are TGTGCCAGCAGGACTGGGGGCCAAGAC.

This clone was seen a few times. Gene names are mouse gene names. Read sequence stops 4 residues before the CDR3 end, and the germline J gene provides the missing end. Other DNA sequences in the same sample also yield this CDR3. The V call is TRBV5, the J call TRBJ2-7; unclear D gene. The V and J ends lost 1 base and 0 bases respectively, with 1 base between them. The CDR3 covers 12 residues. Germline values: CDR1 LGHNA, CDR2 YNLKQL (reference sequence). The CDR3 loop is CASSQVSYEQYF. Partial CDR3 DNA: TGTGCCAGCAGCCAAGTCTCCTAT.

This clone was observed a handful of times. Genes and germline come from the mouse. With the read ending 4 residues before the CDR3 end, the germline J gene is used to fill in that end. This chain links TRBV19 with TRBJ2-1, with 12 positions matching TRBD2. The V and J ends lost 1 base and 6 bases, in that order; junction bases with no gene match: 8. Germline CDR1 is FNHDT and CDR2 is SITEND (reference sequence). This CDR3 region has 17 residues. CDR3: CASSIPRLGGRAAEQFF. The DNA read from the CDR3 is TGTGCCAGCAGTATACCCCGACTGGGGGGGCGAGCTGCT.

This clone has just a few counts. The germline and genes are mouse ones. The read is 4 residues too short to cover the CDR3 end, so that end is filled in from the germline J gene. The chain has TRBV13-3 and TRBJ2-5; the D is unclear. The germline V gene has CDR1 NNHDY and CDR2 SYVADS. The length of the CDR3 is 12 residues. CDR3 bases read: TGTGCCAGCAGTGATGACAAAGAC. Encoded protein: CASSDDKD. The whole CDR3 sequence reads CASSDDKDTQYF.

This clone was observed a handful of times. The gene names here belong to mouse. The CDR3 end lies 4 residues beyond the end of the read and is filled in from the germline J gene. The chain recombines TRBV13-1 with TRBJ1-2; D perhaps matches TRBD1 (6 bases). The CDR3 is made up of 14 amino acids. The ends were cut back, 4 bases at V and 1 base at J, with 11 bases in the middle. Germline assignment: CDR1 NSHNY and CDR2 SYGAGN. CDR3 sequence reads: CASSFRDKNSDYTF. The sequenced CDR3 bases are TGTGCCAGCAGTTTCCGGGACAAAAACTCC.

This clone was seen a handful of times. Gene names are mouse gene names. The read terminates 4 residues ahead of where the CDR3 ends, so the germline J gene completes it. The chain employs TRBV31 and TRBJ2-4; D is unclear. The CDR3 extends over 13 amino acids. Trimming took 0 bases from V and 0 from J, leaving 4 bases between them. Germline CDR1 is GKSSPN and CDR2 is SITVG. The sequenced part of the CDR3 DNA is TGTGCCTGGAGTCTATTTAGTCAAAAC. This translates into CAWSLFSQN. The full CDR3 protein reads CAWSLFSQNTLYF.

This clone was seen only a few times. Germline and genes here are mouse. The CDR3 extends 3 residues past the end of the read, so its final part is completed from the germline J gene. This specimen includes other DNA sequences encoding the same CDR3. The chain carries TRBV19 and TRBJ1-6; TRBD1 agrees at 7 bases. TRBJ1-6 is classed as an ORF, of uncertain function. CDR1 FNHDT and CDR2 SITEND come from the germline V gene (reference sequence). The CDR3 has 14 amino acids. J gave up 4 bases and V 5 bases, and 3 bases lay outside the gene matches. The sequenced CDR3 bases are TGTGCCAGCAGCCCGACAGGGTATAATTCGCCC. Protein product: CASSPTGYNSP. The full CDR3 protein reads CASSPTGYNSPLYF.

Worth noting for this clone: The genes are named according to mouse. The sequence runs out 4 residues before the end of the CDR3; the remainder is reconstructed from the germline J gene. The chain recombines TRBV4 with TRBJ1-1; 8 nucleotides line up with TRBD1. The CDR3 covers 14 residues. V gave up 5 bases and J gave up 3 bases; unmatched junction bases: 5. Germline assignment: CDR1 LGHDT and CDR2 YNNKQL (reference sequence). CDR3 protein: CASSRAGGDTEVFF. The part of the CDR3 DNA that was read is TGTGCCAGCAGCCGGGCAGGGGGCGACACA. The full variable domain, rest sourced from reference TRBV4 and TRBJ1-1, is ETAVFQTPNYHVTQVGNEVSFNCKQTLGHDTMYWYKQDSKKLLKIMFSYNNKQLIVNETVPRRFSPQSSDKAHLNLRIKSVEPEDSAVYLCASSRAGGDTEVFFGKGTRLTVV.

This clone was counted between two and nine times. Genes here carry mouse names. The read falls 4 residues short of the CDR3 end, and the missing part is taken from the germline J gene. The chain has TRBV13-1 and TRBJ1-2, with D perhaps matching TRBD1 (6 bases). In germline, CDR1 is NSHNY, CDR2 SYGAGN. Trimming removed 8 bases at V and 0 bases at J, with 14 bases between. This CDR3 is built from 14 residues. This CDR3 is CASRATGTNSDYTF. The covered CDR3 bases are TGTGCCAGTCGGGCCACAGGGACAAACTCC.

This clone was counted a few times. The gene names given are mouse names. The DNA ends 4 residues before the CDR3 does, and the rest of the CDR3 is filled in from the germline J gene. The genes are TRBV17 and TRBJ2-5, with no clear D. The V end lost 5 bases, the J end lost 0 bases, and 6 bases lay between the germline ends. The germline CDR1 and CDR2 sequences are MNHDT and YYDKIL. The CDR3 extends over 13 amino acids. The CDR3 here is CASSPNNQDTQYF. The DNA read from the CDR3 is TGTGCTAGCAGTCCCAATAACCAAGAC.

In regard to this clone: Gene names are mouse gene names. The read ends 3 residues early relative to the CDR3; the germline J gene fills the gap. The chain joins TRBV13-1 to TRBJ1-6; TRBD1 is a possible D gene (6 bases). TRBJ1-6 carries the ORF label, with uncertain function. The length of the CDR3 is 13 residues. In germline, CDR1 is NSHNY, CDR2 SYGAGN. V gave up 7 bases and J gave up 6 bases, with 11 bases separating them. CDR3 DNA (partial): TGTGCCAGCGCCGGGACAATTAATTCGCCC. This encodes CASAGTINSP. Given in full, the CDR3 is CASAGTINSPLYF.

This clone was recorded a few times. Mouse gene names and germline throughout. The CDR3 end is not reached by the read, which stops 4 residues before it; the germline J gene fills it in. The rearrangement joins TRBV13-1 to TRBJ2-3; D perhaps matches TRBD2 (6 bases). The CDR3 is 15 residues long. CDR1 is NSHNY, CDR2 SYGAGN, per germline. Trimming shortened V by 0 bases and J by 0 bases, and 8 bases separated the two germline ends. CDR3 bases read: TGTGCCAGCAGTGATGAACTGGGTAGTGCAGAA. This gives the protein CASSDELGSAE. The whole CDR3 protein reads CASSDELGSAETLYF.

A note on this clone: Genes here carry mouse names. Other nucleotide sequences from this sample produce the same CDR3. CDR3 in amino acids: CASSPQGNYAEQFF. The CDR3 DNA, read in part, is TGTGCCAGCAGCCCACAGGGTAACTATGCT. V is TRBV5 and J is TRBJ2-1; weak D call: TRBD1 (6 bases). The read is 4 residues too short to cover the CDR3 end, so that end is filled in from the germline J gene. The ends were cut back, 4 bases at V and 0 bases at J, with 7 bases in the middle. The CDR3 length is 14 residues. Germline CDR1 is LGHNA and CDR2 is YNLKQL (reference sequence).

Turning to this clone: The gene names given are mouse names. The sequenced fragment ends 4 residues before the CDR3 boundary, so the rest is inferred from the germline J gene. The rearrangement links TRBV19 to TRBJ2-1; TRBD2 matches 8 bases. Germline V CDR1 and CDR2: FNHDT, SITEND (reference sequence). The CDR3 runs 15 residues. The V and J ends lost 4 bases and 3 bases, in that order; junction bases with no gene match: 6. The sequenced CDR3 bases are TGTGCCAGCAGTCGGGGGGGCGCCACCTATGCT. Amino acid sequence: CASSRGGATYA. The full CDR3 is CASSRGGATYAEQFF.

This clone appeared many times. Mouse names are used for the genes. The read terminates 4 residues ahead of where the CDR3 ends, so the germline J gene completes it. This chain links TRBV1 with TRBJ2-7; 7 bases match TRBD1. V lost 0 bases, J lost 0 bases, and 8 bases stayed unmatched. The CDR3 sequence is 17 residues long. Germline CDR1 reads NSQYPW; CDR2 reads LRSPGD (reference sequence). The DNA read from the CDR3 is TGCACCTGCAGTGCAGAAGCGGGACAGAGGAGCTCCTAT. Translating gives CTCSAEAGQRSSY. The whole CDR3 protein is CTCSAEAGQRSSYEQYF. The full variable domain, with the rest looked up from reference TRBV1 and TRBJ2-7, is VTLLEQNPRWRLVPRGQAVNLRCILKNSQYPWMSWYQQDLQKQLQWLFTLRSPGDKEVKSLPGADYLATRVTDTELRLQVANMSQGRTLYCTCSAEAGQRSSYEQYFGPGTRLTVL.

To note about this clone: Gene names follow the mouse nomenclature. The DNA ends 4 residues before the CDR3 does, and the rest of the CDR3 is filled in from the germline J gene. The genes are TRBV19 and TRBJ2-1; D not certain. V lost 5 bases and J lost 0, with 6 bases in between. CDR1 is FNHDT, CDR2 SITEND, per germline (reference sequence). The CDR3 covers 13 residues. Here the CDR3 reads CASRQNNYAEQFF. Incomplete CDR3 DNA: TGTGCCAGCAGACAGAATAACTATGCT.

With respect to this clone: Here the gene names and germline are mouse. The read is 4 residues too short to cover the CDR3 end, so that end is filled in from the germline J gene. The chain recombines TRBV17 with TRBJ2-3; D gene unclear. The germline CDR1 and CDR2 sequences are MNHDT and YYDKIL. Trimming pared 0 bases from V and 0 bases from J, leaving 7 bases between. This CDR3 region has 15 residues. The CDR3 here is CASSRDPFSAETLYF. CDR3 DNA, as far as it was read: TGTGCTAGCAGTAGAGACCCTTTTAGTGCAGAA.

As to this clone: Mouse germline and gene names are used. The read falls 4 residues short of the CDR3 end, and the missing part is taken from the germline J gene. This specimen includes other DNA sequences encoding the same CDR3. This chain joins TRBV5 and TRBJ2-7; D not resolved. Trimming left V 3 bases short and J 1 base short, with 1 base between. The CDR3 is 11 amino acids. Germline assignment: CDR1 LGHNA and CDR2 YNLKQL (reference sequence). CDR3 DNA, as far as it was read: TGTGCCAGCAGCCATTCCTAT. Amino acid sequence: CASSHSY. The entire CDR3 is CASSHSYEQYF.

This clone was counted only a few times. The genes are named according to mouse. The read ends 4 residues early relative to the CDR3; the germline J gene fills the gap. The J gene is TRBJ2-2, the V gene TRBV19, with D unclear. V dropped 2 bases and J dropped 1 base, with 9 bases sitting between them. CDR3 length: 15 amino acids. Per the germline V gene, CDR1 is FNHDT and CDR2 is SITEND (reference sequence). The CDR3 loop reads CASSIQRQNTGQLYF. The sequenced CDR3 bases are TGTGCCAGCAGTATCCAGAGACAAAACACCGGG.

Details on this clone: Gene names are the mouse ones. With the read ending 4 residues before the CDR3 end, the germline J gene is used to fill in that end. The identical CDR3 is also encoded by other nucleotide sequences in the sample. This chain connects TRBV1 to TRBJ2-7, with D unresolved. The germline V and J ends were trimmed by 2 bases and 0 bases, with 5 bases remaining between them. The CDR3 contains 13 residues. Germline values: CDR1 NSQYPW, CDR2 LRSPGD (reference sequence). The DNA read from the CDR3 is TGCACCTGCAGTGCACAAAGCTCCTAT. Amino acids: CTCSAQSSY. In full, the CDR3 reads CTCSAQSSYEQYF. Together with reference TRBV1 and TRBJ2-7, the CDR3 gives the full variable domain: VTLLEQNPRWRLVPRGQAVNLRCILKNSQYPWMSWYQQDLQKQLQWLFTLRSPGDKEVKSLPGADYLATRVTDTELRLQVANMSQGRTLYCTCSAQSSYEQYFGPGTRLTVL.

This clone has just a few counts. Mouse germline and gene names are used. Read data end 4 residues before the CDR3 end; the end is taken from the germline J gene. The genes are TRBV13-1 and TRBJ1-1; D gene ambiguous. CDR1 and CDR2 (germline): NSHNY, SYGAGN. The CDR3 contains 14 residues. V was trimmed by 3 bases and J by 0 bases, leaving 9 bases between them. The CDR3 reads CASSVQIANTEVFF. The part of the CDR3 DNA that was read is TGTGCCAGCAGTGTACAAATTGCAAACACA.

This clone was picked up a small number of times. Gene labels here are mouse ones. The CDR3 is cut off 4 residues early in the read; its end comes from the germline J gene. Other DNA sequences within the sample encode an identical CDR3. This sequence joins TRBV31 and TRBJ2-2, with 7 nucleotides matching TRBD2. CDR1 is GKSSPN, CDR2 SITVG, per germline. J gave up 4 bases and V 0 bases, and 2 bases lay outside the gene matches. CDR3 length: 14 residues. Partial CDR3 DNA: TGTGCCTGGAGTCTTCGGGGGGGCACCGGG. As protein: CAWSLRGGTG. The full CDR3 is CAWSLRGGTGQLYF.